The rows below give T cell receptor beta chains drawn from one sample of a study of cytomegalovirus exposure and HLA in healthy donors. This table comes from immunoSEQ multiplex PCR, and its TCRdb copy is limited to in-frame clones, with some not included. The sample records more than 150,000 clones, over 75% being singletons. Sequenced: PBMCs. Receptors were obtained from a middle-aged man in good health and CMV-seropositive. Each CDR3 is given with its conserved first and last residue. Each record gives: V gene, J gene, D gene, clone size, CDR3 protein, CDR3 DNA. A D gene is named only where the DNA matches it firmly. Size values are once, few and many counts, or a class for expanded clones, and some rows have none.

v_gene: TRBV6-5
j_gene: TRBJ1-6
d_gene: NA
abundance: NA
CDR3aa: CASSDTGPNSPLHF
CDR3nt: TGTGCCAGCAGCGACACAGGGCCAAATTCACCCCTCCACTTT

v_gene: TRBV11-2
j_gene: TRBJ1-1
d_gene: TRBD1
abundance: NA
CDR3aa: CASSPQGAAEAFF
CDR3nt: TGTGCCAGCAGCCCTCAGGGGGCCGCTGAAGCTTTCTTT

v_gene: TRBV2
j_gene: TRBJ2-7
d_gene: TRBD1
abundance: NA
CDR3aa: CASKTGVYEQYF
CDR3nt: TGTGCCAGCAAGACAGGGGTCTACGAGCAGTACTTC

v_gene: TRBV6-1
j_gene: TRBJ2-1
d_gene: TRBD2
abundance: NA
CDR3aa: CASSDGVAGFLDEQFF
CDR3nt: TGTGCCAGCAGTGATGGGGTAGCGGGATTCTTGGATGAGCAGTTCTTC

v_gene: TRBV19
j_gene: TRBJ1-2
d_gene: NA
abundance: NA
CDR3aa: CASLGNPYGYTF
CDR3nt: TGTGCCAGTCTTGGCAATCCCTATGGCTACACCTTC

v_gene: TRBV7-9
j_gene: TRBJ1-2
d_gene: TRBD1
abundance: once
CDR3aa: CASSALQGSYGYTF
CDR3nt: TGTGCCAGCAGCGCGTTACAGGGGAGCTATGGCTACACCTTC

v_gene: TRBV21-1
j_gene: TRBJ1-1
d_gene: NA
abundance: NA
CDR3aa: CASSSQGVGTEAFF
CDR3nt: TGTGCCAGCAGCTCACAGGGGGTAGGTACTGAAGCTTTCTTT

v_gene: TRBV4-3
j_gene: TRBJ2-7
d_gene: TRBD2
abundance: once
CDR3aa: CASSQGGEGPREQYF
CDR3nt: TGCGCCAGCAGCCAAGGTGGGGAGGGCCCCCGCGAGCAGTACTTC

v_gene: TRBV11-2
j_gene: TRBJ2-3
d_gene: TRBD2
abundance: NA
CDR3aa: CASSTDLSGGALGTQYF
CDR3nt: TGTGCCAGCAGCACCGACCTTAGCGGGGGGGCCCTCGGTACGCAGTATTTT

v_gene: TRBV9
j_gene: TRBJ2-1
d_gene: TRBD2
abundance: NA
CDR3aa: CASSVGGRGGQDEQFF
CDR3nt: TGTGCCAGCAGCGTAGGAGGGCGGGGGGGCCAGGATGAGCAGTTCTTC

v_gene: TRBV6-5
j_gene: TRBJ1-1
d_gene: NA
abundance: once
CDR3aa: CASSYAGANTEAFF
CDR3nt: TGTGCCAGCAGTTACGCGGGGGCGAACACTGAAGCTTTCTTT

v_gene: TRBV19
j_gene: TRBJ1-6
d_gene: NA
abundance: NA
CDR3aa: CASSIPTGEGSPLHF
CDR3nt: TGTGCCAGTAGTATCCCGACAGGAGAGGGTTCACCCCTCCACTTT

v_gene: TRBV6-6
j_gene: TRBJ1-2
d_gene: NA
abundance: NA
CDR3aa: CASRLGGGEGYTF
CDR3nt: TGTGCCAGCAGACTAGGAGGGGGGGAGGGCTACACCTTC

v_gene: TRBV4-1
j_gene: TRBJ2-1
d_gene: NA
abundance: NA
CDR3aa: CASSLPPQGSNEQFF
CDR3nt: TGCGCCAGCAGCCTCCCCCCGCAGGGCAGCAATGAGCAGTTCTTC

v_gene: TRBV27
j_gene: TRBJ2-3
d_gene: TRBD2
abundance: once
CDR3aa: CASSLIAGGHTDTQYF
CDR3nt: TGTGCCAGCAGTTTAATAGCGGGGGGGCACACAGATACGCAGTATTTT